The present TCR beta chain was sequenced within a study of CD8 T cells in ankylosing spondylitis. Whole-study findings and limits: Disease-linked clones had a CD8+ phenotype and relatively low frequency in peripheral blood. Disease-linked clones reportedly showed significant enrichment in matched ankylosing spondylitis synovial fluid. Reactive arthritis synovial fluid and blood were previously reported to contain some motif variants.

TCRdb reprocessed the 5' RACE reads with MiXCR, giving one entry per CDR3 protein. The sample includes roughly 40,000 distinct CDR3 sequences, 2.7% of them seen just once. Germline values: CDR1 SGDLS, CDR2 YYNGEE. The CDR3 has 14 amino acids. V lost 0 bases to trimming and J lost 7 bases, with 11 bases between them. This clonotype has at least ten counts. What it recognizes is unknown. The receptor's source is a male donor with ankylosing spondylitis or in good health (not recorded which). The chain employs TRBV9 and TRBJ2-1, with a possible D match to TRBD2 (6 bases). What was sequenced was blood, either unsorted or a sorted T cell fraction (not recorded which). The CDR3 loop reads CASSVDGGINEQFF. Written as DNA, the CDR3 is TGTGCCAGCAGCGTAGACGGCGGGATTAATGAGCAGTTCTTC.